A selection of T cell receptor beta chains follows, all from one sample in a study of early stage breast cancer tumors. Sequenced by immunoSEQ multiplex PCR; TCRdb stores in-frame clones only, minus some. The data hold 50,000 to 75,000 clones, with more than 60% observed a single time. Sequenced: blood. These receptors all come from a person in their twenties or thirties with breast cancer. Each CDR3 is given with its conserved first and last residue. The listing skips clone size in some rows; elsewhere it reads once, few, many or a size class.

v_call,j_call,clone_size,cdr3_aa
TRBV6-6,TRBJ2-3,once,CASRIATGTRDTQYF
TRBV27,TRBJ1-1,NA,CASSAYRGPGTEAFF
TRBV6-5,TRBJ2-7,NA,CASSSAGYEQYF
TRBV5-8,TRBJ2-3,NA,CASDEGHVKTSSTDTQYF
TRBV21-1,TRBJ2-3,NA,CASSKRGLAGTDTQYF
TRBV7-3,TRBJ2-1,NA,CASSPQVAGANEQFF
TRBV30,TRBJ1-2,NA,CAWRINRPVGTLNYGYTF
TRBV4-1,TRBJ2-7,few,CASSQVAGRDYEQYF
TRBV4-2,TRBJ1-5,NA,CASSQMTGGENQPQHF
TRBV7-9,TRBJ2-2,NA,CASSVNTGELFF
TRBV11-2,TRBJ2-3,NA,CASSGGLAGRNTQYF
TRBV5-4,TRBJ2-3,NA,CASSWRSSGTDTQYF
TRBV10-1,TRBJ2-7,NA,CASSPGPGSEEQYF
TRBV14,TRBJ2-1,NA,CASSQDGFYNEQFF
TRBV5-4,TRBJ1-2,NA,CASSLGPEVGGYTF
TRBV6-1,TRBJ2-7,NA,CASRRTLDEQYF
TRBV29-1,TRBJ2-3,NA,CSVDPSGPIDTQYF
TRBV18,TRBJ2-5,NA,CASSPSGGAGETQYF
TRBV30,TRBJ2-1,NA,CAWSKAGGEDEQFF
TRBV13,TRBJ2-2,NA,CASSWVVGELFF
TRBV4-3,TRBJ2-2,NA,CASSQDSGTGELFF
TRBV5-8,TRBJ1-2,NA,CASSLRSAGLYGYTF
TRBV7-9,TRBJ2-3,NA,CASSLVLAGSRDTQYF
TRBV19,TRBJ2-7,NA,CASSMALSYEQYF
TRBV6-4,TRBJ2-5,NA,CASAREPQETQYF
TRBV6-4,TRBJ1-2,NA,CASSRTGTGNYGYTF
TRBV9,TRBJ1-1,once,CASSPYGATTEAFF
TRBV5-8,TRBJ1-3,once,CASSLGGAGGNTIYF
TRBV11-2,TRBJ1-5,NA,CASSLGTLTTQPQHF
TRBV5-1,TRBJ2-1,NA,CASSLGGGGEQFF
TRBV7-7,TRBJ2-3,NA,CASSLGLAGGEDTQYF
TRBV7-9,TRBJ1-5,NA,CASGLGDSNQPQHF
TRBV18,TRBJ2-3,NA,CASSPKLAGGSDTQYF
TRBV7-9,TRBJ2-7,NA,CASSLAGLAAYEQYF
TRBV4-1,TRBJ2-7,NA,CASSQEQGAGEQYF
TRBV5-6,TRBJ1-6,NA,CASSLGPPGLNSPLHF
TRBV5-6,TRBJ1-4,NA,CASSLLARPATNEKLFF